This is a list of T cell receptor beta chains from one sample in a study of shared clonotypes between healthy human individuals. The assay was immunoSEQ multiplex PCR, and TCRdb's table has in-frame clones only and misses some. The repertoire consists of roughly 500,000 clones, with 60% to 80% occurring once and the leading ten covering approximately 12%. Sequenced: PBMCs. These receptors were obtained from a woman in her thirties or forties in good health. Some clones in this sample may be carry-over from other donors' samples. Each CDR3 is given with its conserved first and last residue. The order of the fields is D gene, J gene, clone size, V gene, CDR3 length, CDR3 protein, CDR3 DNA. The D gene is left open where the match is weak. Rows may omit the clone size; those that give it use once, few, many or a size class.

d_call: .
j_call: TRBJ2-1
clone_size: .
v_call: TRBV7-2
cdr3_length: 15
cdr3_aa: CASSGWRAPYNEQFF
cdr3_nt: TGTGCCAGCAGCGGTTGGAGGGCCCCCTACAATGAGCAGTTCTTC

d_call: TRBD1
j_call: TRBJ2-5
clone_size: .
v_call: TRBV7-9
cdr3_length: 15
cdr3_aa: CASSKQGAKTETQYF
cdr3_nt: TGTGCCAGCAGCAAACAGGGGGCCAAGACGGAGACCCAGTACTTC

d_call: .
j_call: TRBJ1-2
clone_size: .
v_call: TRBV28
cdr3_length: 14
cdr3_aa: CASSWGGEDYGYTF
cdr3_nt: TGTGCCAGCAGTTGGGGGGGCGAGGACTATGGCTACACCTTC

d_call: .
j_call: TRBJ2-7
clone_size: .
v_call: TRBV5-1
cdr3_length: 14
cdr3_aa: CASASGGLHYEQYF
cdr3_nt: TGCGCCAGCGCCTCCGGCGGACTCCACTACGAGCAGTACTTC

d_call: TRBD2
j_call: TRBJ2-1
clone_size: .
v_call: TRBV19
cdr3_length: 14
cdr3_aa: CASSLTSGTVEQFF
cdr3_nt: TGTGCCAGTAGTTTAACTAGCGGGACAGTTGAGCAGTTCTTC

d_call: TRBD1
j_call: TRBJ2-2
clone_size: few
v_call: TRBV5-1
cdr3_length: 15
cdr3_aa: CASSLGQGVTGELFF
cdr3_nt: TGCGCCAGCAGTTTGGGACAGGGGGTCACCGGGGAGCTGTTTTTT

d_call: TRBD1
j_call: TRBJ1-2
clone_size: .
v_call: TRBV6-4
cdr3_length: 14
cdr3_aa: CASRRDSGPYGYTF
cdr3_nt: TGTGCCAGCAGGAGGGACAGCGGGCCCTATGGCTACACCTTC

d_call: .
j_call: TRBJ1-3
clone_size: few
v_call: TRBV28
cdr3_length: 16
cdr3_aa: CASSGGSAETGNTIYF
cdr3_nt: TGTGCCAGCAGTGGGGGGTCAGCAGAAACTGGAAACACCATATATTTT

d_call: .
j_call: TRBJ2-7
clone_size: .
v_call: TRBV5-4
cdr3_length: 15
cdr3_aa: CASSLGERGSYEQYF
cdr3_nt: TGTGCCAGCAGCTTGGGGGAAAGGGGCTCTTACGAGCAGTACTTC

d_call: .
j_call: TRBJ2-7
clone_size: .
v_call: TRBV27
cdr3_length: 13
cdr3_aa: CASSPGLIYEQYF
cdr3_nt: TGTGCCAGCAGTCCAGGACTCATCTACGAGCAGTACTTC

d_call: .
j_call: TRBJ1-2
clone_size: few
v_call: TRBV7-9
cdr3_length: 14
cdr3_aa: CASSLDRRNGGYTF
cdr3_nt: TGTGCCAGCAGCTTAGACAGGCGAAATGGAGGCTACACCTTC

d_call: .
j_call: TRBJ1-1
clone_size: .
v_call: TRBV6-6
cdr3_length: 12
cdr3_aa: CASSLLALEAFF
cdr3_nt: TGTGCCAGCAGCTTACTCGCGTTAGAAGCTTTCTTT

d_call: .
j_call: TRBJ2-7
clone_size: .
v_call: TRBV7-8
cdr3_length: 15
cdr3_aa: CASSLGRQGWGEQYF
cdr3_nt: TGTGCCAGCAGCTTAGGTCGTCAGGGATGGGGCGAGCAGTACTTC

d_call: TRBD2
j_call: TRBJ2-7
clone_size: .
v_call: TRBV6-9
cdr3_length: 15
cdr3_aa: CASSSLAGGQDEQYF
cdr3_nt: TGTGCCAGCAGTTCCCTAGCGGGAGGGCAGGACGAGCAGTACTTC

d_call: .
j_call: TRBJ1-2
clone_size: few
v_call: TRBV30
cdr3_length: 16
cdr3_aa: CAWSWMVAAASYGYTF
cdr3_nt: TGTGCCTGGAGTTGGATGGTGGCGGCCGCGAGTTATGGCTACACCTTC

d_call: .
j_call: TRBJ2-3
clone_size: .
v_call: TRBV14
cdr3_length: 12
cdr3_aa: CASSQDRRTQYF
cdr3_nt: TGTGCCAGCAGCCAAGATCGTCGTACGCAGTATTTT

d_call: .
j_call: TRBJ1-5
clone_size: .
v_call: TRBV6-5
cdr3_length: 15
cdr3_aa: CASSYSAKTDQPQHF
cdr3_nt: TGTGCCAGCAGTTACTCGGCGAAGACTGATCAGCCCCAGCATTTT

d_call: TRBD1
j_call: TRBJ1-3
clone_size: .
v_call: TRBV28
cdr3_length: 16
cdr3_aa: CASTRGTGGLGNAIYF
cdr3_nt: TGTGCCAGCACCCGAGGGACAGGGGGTTTGGGAAACGCCATATATTTT

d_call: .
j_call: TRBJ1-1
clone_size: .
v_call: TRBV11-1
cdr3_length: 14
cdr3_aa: CASSLAGANTEAFF
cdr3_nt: TGTGCCAGCAGCTTAGCGGGGGCGAACACTGAAGCTTTCTTT

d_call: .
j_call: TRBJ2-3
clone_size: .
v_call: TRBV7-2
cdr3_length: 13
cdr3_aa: CASSLSDADTQYF
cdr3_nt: TGTGCCAGCAGCCTCAGTGATGCAGATACGCAGTATTTT

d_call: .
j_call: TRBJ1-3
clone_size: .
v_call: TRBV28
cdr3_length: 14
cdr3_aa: CASSLAATGNTIYF
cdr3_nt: TGTGCCAGCAGTTTAGCAGCAACTGGAAACACCATATATTTT

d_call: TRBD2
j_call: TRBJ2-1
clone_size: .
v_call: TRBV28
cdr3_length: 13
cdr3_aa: CASSLSSGDEQFF
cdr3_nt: TGTGCCAGCAGTTTATCTAGCGGTGATGAGCAGTTCTTC

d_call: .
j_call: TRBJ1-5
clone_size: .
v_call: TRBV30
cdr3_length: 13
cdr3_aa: CAWSNSGNQPQHF
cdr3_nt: TGTGCCTGGTCAAACTCGGGCAATCAGCCCCAGCATTTT

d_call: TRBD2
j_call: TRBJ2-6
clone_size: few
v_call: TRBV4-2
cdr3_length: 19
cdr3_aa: CASSQEAPGLASGANVLTF
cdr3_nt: TGTGCCAGCAGCCAGGAAGCACCGGGACTAGCATCTGGGGCCAACGTCCTGACTTTC

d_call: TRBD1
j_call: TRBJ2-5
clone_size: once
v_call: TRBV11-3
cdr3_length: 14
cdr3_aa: CASSPGTGIETQYF
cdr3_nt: TGTGCCAGCAGCCCGGGGACAGGGATAGAGACCCAGTACTTC

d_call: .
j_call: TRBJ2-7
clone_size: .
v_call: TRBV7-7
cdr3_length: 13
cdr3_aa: CASSLAGSYEQYF
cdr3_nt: TGTGCCAGCAGCTTAGCGGGTAGCTACGAGCAGTACTTC

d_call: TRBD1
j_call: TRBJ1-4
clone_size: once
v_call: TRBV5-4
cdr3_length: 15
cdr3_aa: CASSLGGQGSEKLFF
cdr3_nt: TGTGCCAGCAGCTTGGGTGGACAGGGGAGTGAAAAACTGTTTTTT

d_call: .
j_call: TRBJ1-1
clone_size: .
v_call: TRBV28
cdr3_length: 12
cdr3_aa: CASSLMNTEAFF
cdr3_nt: TGTGCCAGCAGTTTGATGAACACTGAAGCTTTCTTT

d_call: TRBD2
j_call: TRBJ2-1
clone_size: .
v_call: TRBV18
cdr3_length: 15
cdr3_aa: CASSPLGLAGDEQFF
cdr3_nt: TGTGCCAGCTCACCACTCGGACTAGCGGGAGATGAGCAGTTCTTC

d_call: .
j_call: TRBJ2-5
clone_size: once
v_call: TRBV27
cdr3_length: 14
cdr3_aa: CASSSLVGQETQYF
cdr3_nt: TGTGCCAGCAGTTCCCTAGTAGGCCAAGAGACCCAGTACTTC

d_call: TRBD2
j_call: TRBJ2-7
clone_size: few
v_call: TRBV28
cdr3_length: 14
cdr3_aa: CASLAGGRTYEQYF
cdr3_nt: TGTGCCAGCCTAGCGGGAGGGAGGACCTACGAGCAGTACTTC

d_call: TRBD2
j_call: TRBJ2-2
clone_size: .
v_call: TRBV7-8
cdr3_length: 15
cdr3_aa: CASSLRLAGAGELFF
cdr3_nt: TGTGCCAGCAGCCTCAGACTAGCAGGCGCCGGGGAGCTGTTTTTT

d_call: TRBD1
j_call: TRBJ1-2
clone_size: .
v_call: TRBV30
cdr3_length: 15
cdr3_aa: CAWSRPGQGYYGYTF
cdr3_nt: TGTGCCTGGAGTCGCCCGGGACAGGGTTACTATGGCTACACCTTC

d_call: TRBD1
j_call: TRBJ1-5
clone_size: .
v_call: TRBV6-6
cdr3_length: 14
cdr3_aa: CASSYGQGSQPQHF
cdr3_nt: TGTGCCAGCAGTTACGGACAGGGAAGCCAGCCCCAGCATTTT

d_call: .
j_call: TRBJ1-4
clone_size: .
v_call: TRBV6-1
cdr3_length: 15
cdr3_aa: CASRSSDRFNEKLFF
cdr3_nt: TGTGCCAGCAGATCATCCGACAGGTTTAATGAAAAACTGTTTTTT

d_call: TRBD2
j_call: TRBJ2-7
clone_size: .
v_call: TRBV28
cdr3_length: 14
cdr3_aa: CASSPTSGKYEQYF
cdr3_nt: TGTGCCAGCAGCCCAACTAGCGGGAAGTACGAGCAGTACTTC

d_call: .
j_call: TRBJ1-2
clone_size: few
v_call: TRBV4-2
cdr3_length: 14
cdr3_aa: CASSQATENYGYTF
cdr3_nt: TGTGCCAGCAGCCAGGCGACGGAAAACTATGGCTACACCTTC

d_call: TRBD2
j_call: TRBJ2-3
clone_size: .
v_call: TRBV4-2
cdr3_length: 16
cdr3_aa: CASSRQRLAGTDTQYF
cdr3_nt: TGTGCCAGCAGCCGACAAAGACTAGCCGGCACAGATACGCAGTATTTT

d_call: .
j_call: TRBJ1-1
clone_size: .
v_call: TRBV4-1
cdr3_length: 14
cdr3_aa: CASSPGHSNTEAFF
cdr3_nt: TGCGCCAGCAGCCCGGGACATTCGAACACTGAAGCTTTCTTT

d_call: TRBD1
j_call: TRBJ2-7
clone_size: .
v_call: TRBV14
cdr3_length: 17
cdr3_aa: CASSQDPPGTGFYEQYF
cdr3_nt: TGTGCCAGCAGCCAAGATCCCCCCGGGACAGGTTTCTACGAGCAGTACTTC

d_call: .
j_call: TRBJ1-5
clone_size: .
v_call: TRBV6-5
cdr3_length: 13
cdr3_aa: CASSPRSNQPQHF
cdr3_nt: TGTGCCAGCAGTCCCCGCAGCAATCAGCCCCAGCATTTT

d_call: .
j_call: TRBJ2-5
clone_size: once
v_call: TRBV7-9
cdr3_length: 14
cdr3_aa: CATRGGSTQETQYF
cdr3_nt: TGTGCCACCCGAGGGGGTTCCACCCAAGAGACCCAGTACTTC

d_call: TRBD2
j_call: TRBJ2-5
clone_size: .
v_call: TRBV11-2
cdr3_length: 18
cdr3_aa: CASSLVVGAGGLRETQYF
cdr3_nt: TGTGCCAGCAGCTTAGTAGTCGGAGCGGGAGGACTTCGGGAGACCCAGTACTTC

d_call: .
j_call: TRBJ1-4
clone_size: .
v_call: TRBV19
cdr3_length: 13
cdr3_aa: CASSIVPGEKLFF
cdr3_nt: TGTGCCAGTAGTATAGTCCCAGGGGAAAAACTGTTTTTT

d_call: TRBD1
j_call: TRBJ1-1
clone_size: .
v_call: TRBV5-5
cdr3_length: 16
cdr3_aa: CASSSLPGQLNTEAFF
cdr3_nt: TGTGCCAGCAGCTCATTACCGGGACAGCTGAACACTGAAGCTTTCTTT

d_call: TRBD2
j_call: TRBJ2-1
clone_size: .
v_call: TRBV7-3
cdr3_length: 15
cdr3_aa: CASSLAAGGFNEQFF
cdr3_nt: TGTGCCAGCAGCTTAGCAGCGGGAGGTTTTAATGAGCAGTTCTTC

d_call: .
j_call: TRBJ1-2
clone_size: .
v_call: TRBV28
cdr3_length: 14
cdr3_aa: CASSRPTGNYGYTF
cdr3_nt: TGTGCCAGCAGTCGACCGACTGGGAACTATGGCTACACCTTC

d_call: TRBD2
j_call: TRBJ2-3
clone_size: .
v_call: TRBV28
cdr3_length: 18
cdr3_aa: CASRSTGTSGSFSYTQYF
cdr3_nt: TGTGCCAGCAGGTCAACCGGGACTAGCGGGAGTTTTTCTTATACGCAGTATTTT

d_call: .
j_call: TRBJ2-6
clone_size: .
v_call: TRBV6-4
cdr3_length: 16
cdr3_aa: CASSPTGISGANVLTF
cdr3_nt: TGTGCCAGCAGCCCGACAGGCATCTCTGGGGCCAACGTCCTGACTTTC

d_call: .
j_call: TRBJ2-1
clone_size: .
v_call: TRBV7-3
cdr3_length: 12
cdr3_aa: CASSLVGNEQFF
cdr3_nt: TGTGCCAGCAGCTTAGTCGGGAATGAGCAGTTCTTC

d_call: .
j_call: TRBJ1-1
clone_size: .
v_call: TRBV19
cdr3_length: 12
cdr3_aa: CASSPPRGEAFF
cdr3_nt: TGTGCCAGTAGTCCCCCTCGAGGTGAAGCTTTCTTT

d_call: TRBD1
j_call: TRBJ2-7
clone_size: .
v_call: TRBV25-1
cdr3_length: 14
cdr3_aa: CASTQGDRGGEQYF
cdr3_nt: TGTGCCAGCACCCAGGGGGACAGGGGTGGGGAGCAGTACTTC

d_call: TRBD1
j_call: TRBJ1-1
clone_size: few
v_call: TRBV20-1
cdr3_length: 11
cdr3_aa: CSARGGGEAFF
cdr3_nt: TGCAGTGCTAGAGGAGGGGGCGAAGCTTTCTTT

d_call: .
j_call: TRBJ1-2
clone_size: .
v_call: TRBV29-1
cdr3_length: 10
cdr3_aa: CSVGEPSSAF
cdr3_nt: TGCAGCGTTGGAGAACCGAGCAGCGCCTTC

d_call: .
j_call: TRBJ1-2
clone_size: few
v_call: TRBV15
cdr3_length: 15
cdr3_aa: CATRSPRRVGYGYTF
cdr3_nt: TGTGCCACCAGGAGCCCCAGGCGGGTGGGGTATGGCTACACCTTC

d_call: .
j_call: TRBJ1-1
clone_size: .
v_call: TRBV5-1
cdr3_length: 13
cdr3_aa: CASSKQGSPEAFF
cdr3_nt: TGCGCCAGCAGCAAGCAGGGGAGTCCTGAAGCTTTCTTT

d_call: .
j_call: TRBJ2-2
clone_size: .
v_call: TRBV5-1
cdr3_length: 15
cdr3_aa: CASSFPEVNTGELFF
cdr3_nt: TGCGCCAGCAGCTTCCCAGAAGTGAACACCGGGGAGCTGTTTTTT

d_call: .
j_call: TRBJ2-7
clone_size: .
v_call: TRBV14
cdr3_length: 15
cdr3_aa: CASSPRTNTPYEQYF
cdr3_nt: TGTGCCAGCAGCCCGCGGACGAACACGCCCTACGAGCAGTACTTC

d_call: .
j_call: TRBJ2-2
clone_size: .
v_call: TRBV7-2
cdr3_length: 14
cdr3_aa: CASSLVLTTGELFF
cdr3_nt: TGTGCCAGCAGCTTAGTTCTAACCACCGGGGAGCTGTTTTTT

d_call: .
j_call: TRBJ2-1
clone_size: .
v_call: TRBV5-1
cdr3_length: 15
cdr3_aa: CASSFSRRNYNEQFF
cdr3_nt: TGCGCCAGCAGCTTCTCCCGGAGAAACTACAATGAGCAATTCTTC